Given below is one T cell receptor beta chain in context. Its antigen is unknown. Additional DNA sequences in this sample encode the identical CDR3. This CDR3 spans 13 amino acids. Germline CDR1 is PRHDT and CDR2 is FYEKMQ (reference sequence). With 0 bases removed from V and 2 bases from J, the gap between germline ends came to 4 bases. These data belong to a study of shared clonotypes between healthy human individuals. Study context: Each donor's CD4 naive and CD4 memory cells filled three plates apiece, CD8 naive two, and CD8 memory one. Findings of the study overall: Researchers sampled blood only, noting tissue repertoires likely differ.

CD8 cells regarded as naive lacked CD45RO, were positively chosen for CCR7, and omitted terminally differentiated effector memory CD45RA+ cells. For every subset, genomic DNA was evenly distributed across several immunoSEQ plates. TCRdb keeps only in-frame clones here, not all; method: immunoSEQ multiplex PCR. The data hold hundreds of thousands of clones, with 90% to 95% observed a single time. The chain uses TRBV13 and TRBJ1-2, with D unresolved. This clonotype was obtained from a man aged 30 to 39 in good health. The source material was naive CD8+ T cells sorted from blood. The CDR3 nucleotides are TGTGCCAGCAGCTTAGGGGGGAACTATGGCTACACCTTC. This codes for CASSLGGNYGYTF.